This T cell receptor beta chain was documented in a study of response to subunit inactivated influenza vaccine. About this clonotype itself: Antigen: not known.

TCRdb reanalysed the RT-PCR reads using MiXCR and keeps one entry per CDR3 protein. The data contain 400,000 to 650,000 distinct CDR3 sequences, approximately 7.7% of them singletons. Broader study findings: Every seasonal influenza vaccination brings in few new T cells, the authors suggested.

This clonotype was sampled from a man aged 50-75 years who received an inactivated influenza vaccine. Sequenced material: PBMCs from blood, taken less than 25 months after vaccination.

CDR3 bases: TGTGCCAGCAGCTACCGGACTAGCGGGGGGTGGCCTGGACCCTACAATGAGCAGTTCTTC. Residues: CASSYRTSGGWPGPYNEQFF. The chain couples TRBV12-3 or TRBV12-4 to TRBJ2-1; TRBD2 aligns across 14 bases. The CDR3 is made up of 20 amino acids. Unmatched junction bases numbered 15, after V lost 6 bases and J lost 2 bases.